This passage covers 22 T cell receptor beta chains from one sample sequenced in a study of CXCR3-negative and CXCR3-positive naive CD8 T cells. Through 5' RACE with UMI labels, the TRB cDNA libraries were prepared. TCRdb reprocessed the 5' RACE reads, keeping one entry per CDR3 protein, no DNA. The sample's table shows nearly 110,000 distinct CDR3 sequences. These TCRs' antigens remain unknown. Whole-study results and caveats: More hydrophobic TRB CDR3s occurred in CXCR3-positive than in CXCR3-negative naive cells.

Sequenced material: naive CXCR3+ CD8+ T cells from blood. The subset here: CD45RO-CCR7+CD27+CD95- naive CD8+ T cells expressing CXCR3 (TNR3+). The receptors were gathered from a human donor in good health. Some clones in this sample may be carry-over from other donors' samples.

This chain uses TRBV2 with TRBJ2-2. Germline assignment: CDR1 SNHLY and CDR2 FYNNEI. This CDR3 is built from 16 residues. CDR3: CASSEVGLRNTGELFF. Combining the CDR3 with reference TRBV2 and TRBJ2-2 gives the whole variable domain EPEVTQTPSHQVTQMGQEVILRCVPISNHLYFYWYRQILGQKVEFLVSFYNNEISEKSEIFDDQFSVERPDGSNFTLKIRSTKLEDSAMYFCASSEVGLRNTGELFFGEGSRLTVL.

This chain links TRBV29-1 with TRBJ1-5; without DNA, the TCRdb call of TRBD1 cannot be checked. Looked up from germline, CDR1 is SQVTM and CDR2 is ANQGSEA. CDR3 length: 12 residues. This CDR3 reads CSGGQPEGPQHF.

V usage is TRBV27 and J usage is TRBJ1-5. The V gene's germline CDR1 is MNHEY and CDR2 SMNVEV (reference sequence). This CDR3 comprises 13 residues. The CDR3 sequence: CASSLSHNQPQHF.

The chain links TRBV12-3 or TRBV12-4 to TRBJ2-1; TCRdb calls TRBD1, which cannot be checked without DNA. The CDR3 totals 11 residues. This chain's CDR3 is CASSFGRTGVF.

This chain uses TRBV7-3 with TRBJ1-1; lacking DNA, the TRBD1 call made by TCRdb goes unchecked. Germline V CDR1 and CDR2: SGHTA, FQGTGA. The CDR3 is 14 residues long. The CDR3 here is CASSLNGGNTEAFF.

This rearrangement joins TRBV21-1 to TRBJ2-7; TCRdb returns TRBD1, unconfirmable since there is no DNA. TRBV21-1 constitutes a pseudogene. The CDR3 length is 14 residues. The CDR3 protein is CASSKGDRSYEQYF.

The gene calls are TRBV29-1 and TRBJ2-3; TCRdb's D gene call, TRBD1, goes unchecked for lack of DNA. Germline V gives CDR1 SQVTM, CDR2 ANQGSEA. The CDR3 consists of 14 residues. This CDR3 reads CSVVWAGRTDTQYF.

The chain joins TRBV25-1 to TRBJ2-7. The CDR3 spans 13 residues. Per the germline V gene, CDR1 is MGHDK and CDR2 is SYGVNS. The CDR3 reads CASTQRDGYEQYF.

The genes are TRBV29-1 and TRBJ2-1; there is no DNA to check the TCRdb D call of TRBD1. The CDR3 is made up of 18 amino acids. CDR1 and CDR2 (germline): SQVTM, ANQGSEA. The CDR3 reads CSALGTVEPGPSYNEQFF.

The chain links TRBV19 to TRBJ2-7; TCRdb indicates TRBD1, and absent DNA this call remains unverified. Per germline, CDR1 LNHDA and CDR2 SQIVND (reference sequence). The CDR3 loop spans 13 amino acids. The CDR3 is CASSMAPSYEQYF.

The rearrangement uses TRBV11-2 and TRBJ2-1; TCRdb names TRBD2, which stays unverified in the absence of DNA. CDR3 length: 16 amino acids. The germline V gene has CDR1 SGHAT and CDR2 FQNNGV. The CDR3 is CASSLHGTRSAHEQFF. Combining the CDR3 with reference TRBV11-2 and TRBJ2-1 gives the whole variable domain EAGVAQSPRYKIIEKRQSVAFWCNPISGHATLYWYQQILGQGPKLLIQFQNNGVVDDSQLPKDRFSAERLKGVDSTLKIQPAKLEDSAVYLCASSLHGTRSAHEQFFGPGTRLTVL.

The chain is built from TRBV5-1 and TRBJ1-1; the D call from TCRdb, TRBD1, cannot be confirmed without DNA. CDR3 size: 17 residues. Germline V gives CDR1 SGHRS, CDR2 YFSETQ. CDR3 in amino acids: CASTQPGQGALRTEAFF. Full variable domain (remainder filled in from reference TRBV5-1 and TRBJ1-1): KAGVTQTPRYLIKTRGQQVTLSCSPISGHRSVSWYQQTPGQGLQFLFEYFSETQRNKGNFPGRFSGRQFSNSRSEMNVSTLELGDSALYLCASTQPGQGALRTEAFFGQGTRLTVV.

The chain uses TRBV29-1 and TRBJ1-2. Germline-derived CDR1 and CDR2 are SQVTM and ANQGSEA. The CDR3 sequence is 13 residues long. This CDR3 is CSVPSTVNYGYTF.

This chain connects TRBV6-6 to TRBJ2-3; without DNA, the TCRdb call of TRBD1 cannot be checked. The CDR3 is made up of 15 amino acids. CDR1 and CDR2 from the germline V gene are MNHNY and SVGAGI (reference sequence). CDR3 protein: CASSSRGESTDTQYF.

The CDR3 sequence: CATSKLDQGYGYTF. This rearrangement joins TRBV15 to TRBJ1-2; TCRdb returns TRBD1, unconfirmable since there is no DNA. The CDR3 runs to 14 residues. Germline CDR1 is LNHNV and CDR2 is YYDKDF (reference sequence).

V gene TRBV7-8 combines with J gene TRBJ2-1; the TCRdb call, TRBD2, lacks DNA for checking. This CDR3 comprises 17 residues. Germline CDR1 SGHVS, CDR2 FQNEAQ. CDR3 region: CASSPPAGSESYNEQFF.

This chain connects TRBV5-5 to TRBJ2-7. CDR1 is SGHKS and CDR2 is YYEKEE in the germline V gene (reference sequence). This CDR3 has 14 residues. The CDR3 protein is CASSPSVENYEQYF. Variable domain in full (rest from reference TRBV5-5 and TRBJ2-7): DAGVTQSPTHLIKTRGQQVTLRCSPISGHKSVSWYQQVLGQGPQFIFQYYEKEERGRGNFPDRFSARQFPNYSSELNVNALLLGDSALYLCASSPSVENYEQYFGPGTRLTVT.

The chain uses TRBV9 and TRBJ2-5. The length of the CDR3 is 14 residues. Germline-derived CDR1 and CDR2 are SGDLS and YYNGEE. The CDR3 loop reads CASSAEMYQETQYF.

This rearrangement joins TRBV7-3 to TRBJ2-1; TCRdb calls TRBD1, which cannot be checked without DNA. The CDR3 contains 13 residues. Germline V gives CDR1 SGHTA, CDR2 FQGTGA. The CDR3 sequence is CASSEQGDNEQFF.

The rearrangement joins TRBV9 to TRBJ2-1; TCRdb's assignment of TRBD2 cannot be checked, as there is no DNA. The CDR3 has 15 amino acids. Germline lookup yields CDR1 SGDLS and CDR2 YYNGEE. CDR3 in amino acids: CASTPGGAGSNEQFF.

V and J are TRBV6-5 and TRBJ2-7; with no DNA, the TCRdb D assignment of TRBD1 cannot be verified. The CDR3 runs to 17 residues. Germline V lookup: CDR1 MNHEY, CDR2 SVGAGI. The CDR3 protein is CASSYRTGIGGSYEQYF.

The chain links TRBV29-1 to TRBJ2-1; lacking DNA, the TRBD2 call made by TCRdb goes unchecked. The CDR3 has 11 residues. CDR1 is SQVTM, CDR2 ANQGSEA, per germline. The CDR3 sequence is CSVEGGSRQFF.